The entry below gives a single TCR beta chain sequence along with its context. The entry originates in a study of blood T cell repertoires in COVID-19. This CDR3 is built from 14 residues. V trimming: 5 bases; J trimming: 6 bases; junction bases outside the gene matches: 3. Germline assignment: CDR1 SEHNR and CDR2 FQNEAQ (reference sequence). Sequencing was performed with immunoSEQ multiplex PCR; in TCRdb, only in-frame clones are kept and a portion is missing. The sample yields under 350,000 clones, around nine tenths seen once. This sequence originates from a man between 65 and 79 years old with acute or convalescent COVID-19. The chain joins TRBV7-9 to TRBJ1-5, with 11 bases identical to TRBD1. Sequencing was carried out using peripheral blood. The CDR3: CASSQDRGLQPQHF. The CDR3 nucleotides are TGTGCCAGCAGCCAGGACAGGGGGCTTCAGCCCCAGCATTTT.